These T cell receptor beta chains were read from a single sample in a study of PD-L1 blockade in urothelial cancer. Data came from immunoSEQ multiplex PCR; TCRdb stores just in-frame clones and leaves some out. This sample has 60,000 or so clones, with 81% found just once. The input for sequencing was PBMCs, taken around atezolizumab (anti-PD-L1) treatment. The source is a man between 65 and 80 years old with urothelial cancer. Both conserved end residues are part of each CDR3. The D gene is left open where the match is weak. Only part of the rows carry a size: once, few, many, or a class if the clone is expanded.

J gene | CDR3 length | D gene | clone size | V gene | CDR3 DNA | CDR3 protein
TRBJ2-3 | 15 | NA | NA | TRBV7-2 | TGTGCCAGCAGCTTAGATCGTAGCGGCACAGATACGCAGTATTTT | CASSLDRSGTDTQYF
TRBJ1-1 | 15 | NA | NA | TRBV19 | TGTGCCAGTAGTAAGATCCGAACGGGGAACACTGAAGCTTTCTTT | CASSKIRTGNTEAFF
TRBJ1-2 | 12 | TRBD1 | NA | TRBV29-1 | TGCAGCACCCAGGGGGTTGGCTATGGCTACACCTTC | CSTQGVGYGYTF
TRBJ2-7 | 15 | TRBD1 | NA | TRBV5-1 | TGCGCCAGCAGCTTGGTGGCGACAGGGGCCTACGAGCAGTACTTC | CASSLVATGAYEQYF
TRBJ1-2 | 15 | TRBD1 | NA | TRBV4-2 | TGTGCCAGCAGCCAGGCGGACAGGGGGATTGGTGGCTACACCTTC | CASSQADRGIGGYTF
TRBJ1-1 | 15 | NA | NA | TRBV7-2 | TGTGCCAGCAGCTTAGTCGGGCTAGCGGGCACTGAAGCTTTCTTT | CASSLVGLAGTEAFF
TRBJ2-7 | 13 | NA | NA | TRBV7-6 | TGTGCCAGCAGCTGGGGGACATACTACGAGCAGTACTTC | CASSWGTYYEQYF
TRBJ2-1 | 15 | NA | NA | TRBV19 | TGTGCCAGTAGGGTTAGCGGAGGGACCTACAATGAGCAGTTCTTC | CASRVSGGTYNEQFF
TRBJ1-3 | 14 | NA | NA | TRBV7-9 | TGTGCCAGCAGCTTGACGGAGTCTGGAAACACCATATATTTT | CASSLTESGNTIYF
TRBJ1-1 | 15 | TRBD1 | few | TRBV6-6 | TGTGCCAGCAGCGAAACAGGGGTATCAGGCACTGAAGCTTTCTTT | CASSETGVSGTEAFF